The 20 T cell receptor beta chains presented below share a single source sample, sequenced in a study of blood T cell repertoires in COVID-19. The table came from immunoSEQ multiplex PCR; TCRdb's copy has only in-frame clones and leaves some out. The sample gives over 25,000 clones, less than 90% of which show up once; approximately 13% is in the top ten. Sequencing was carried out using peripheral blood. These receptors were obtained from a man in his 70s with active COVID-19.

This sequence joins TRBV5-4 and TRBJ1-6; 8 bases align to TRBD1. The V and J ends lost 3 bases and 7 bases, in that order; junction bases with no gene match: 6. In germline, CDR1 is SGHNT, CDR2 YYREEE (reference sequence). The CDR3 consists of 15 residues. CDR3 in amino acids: CASSYQDRDNSPLHF. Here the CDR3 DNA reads TGTGCCAGCAGCTACCAGGACAGGGACAATTCACCCCTCCACTTT.

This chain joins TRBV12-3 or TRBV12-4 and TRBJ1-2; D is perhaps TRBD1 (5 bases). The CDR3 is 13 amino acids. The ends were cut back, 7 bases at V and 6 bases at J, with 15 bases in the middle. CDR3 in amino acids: CASTARGGNGYTF. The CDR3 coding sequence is TGTGCCAGCACCGCCCGGGGGGGGAATGGCTACACCTTC.

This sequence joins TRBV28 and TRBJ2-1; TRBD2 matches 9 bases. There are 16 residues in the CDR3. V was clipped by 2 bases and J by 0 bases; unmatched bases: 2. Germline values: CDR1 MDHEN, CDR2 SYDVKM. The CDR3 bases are TGTGCCAGCAGTTTAGTTAGCGGGAGCTCCTACAATGAGCAGTTCTTC. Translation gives CASSLVSGSSYNEQFF.

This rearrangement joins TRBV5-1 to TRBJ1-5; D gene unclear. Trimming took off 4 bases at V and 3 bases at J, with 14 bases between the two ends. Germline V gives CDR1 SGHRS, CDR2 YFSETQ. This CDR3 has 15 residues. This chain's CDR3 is CASSPGGTLNQPQHF. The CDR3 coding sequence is TGCGCCAGCAGCCCAGGAGGCACCCTCAATCAGCCCCAGCATTTT.

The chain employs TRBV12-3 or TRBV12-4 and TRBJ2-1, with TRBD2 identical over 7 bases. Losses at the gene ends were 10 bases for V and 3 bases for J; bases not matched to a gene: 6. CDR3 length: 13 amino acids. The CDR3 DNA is TGTGCCAACGCCCGGGACTACTACAATGAGCAGTTCTTC. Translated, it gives CANARDYYNEQFF.

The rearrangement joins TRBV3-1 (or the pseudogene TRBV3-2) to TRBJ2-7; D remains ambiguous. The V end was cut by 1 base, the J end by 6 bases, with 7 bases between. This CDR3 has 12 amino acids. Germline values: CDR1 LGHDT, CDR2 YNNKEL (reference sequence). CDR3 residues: CASSQVSSEQYF. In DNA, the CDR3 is TGTGCCAGCAGCCAAGTTTCGAGCGAGCAGTACTTC.

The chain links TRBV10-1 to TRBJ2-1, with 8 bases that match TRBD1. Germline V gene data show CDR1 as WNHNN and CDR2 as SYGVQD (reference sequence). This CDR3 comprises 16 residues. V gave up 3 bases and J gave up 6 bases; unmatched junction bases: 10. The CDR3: CASSDALGTGSNEQFF. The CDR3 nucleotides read TGCGCCAGCAGTGATGCCCTGGGGACAGGTAGCAATGAGCAGTTCTTC.

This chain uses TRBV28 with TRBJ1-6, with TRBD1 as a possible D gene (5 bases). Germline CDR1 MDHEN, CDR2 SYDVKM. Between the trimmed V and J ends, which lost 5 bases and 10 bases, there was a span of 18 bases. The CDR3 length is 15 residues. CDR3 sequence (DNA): TGTGCCAGCAGTATGATCCGGGACTCAGGATCACCCCTCCACTTT. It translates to CASSMIRDSGSPLHF.

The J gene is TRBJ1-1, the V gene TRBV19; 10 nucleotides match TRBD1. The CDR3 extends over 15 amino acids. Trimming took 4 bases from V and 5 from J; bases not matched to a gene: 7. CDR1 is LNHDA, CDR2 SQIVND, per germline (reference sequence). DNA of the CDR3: TGTGCCAGTAGTAGCCGGGACAGGGGTCGGACTGAAGCTTTCTTT. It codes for CASSSRDRGRTEAFF.

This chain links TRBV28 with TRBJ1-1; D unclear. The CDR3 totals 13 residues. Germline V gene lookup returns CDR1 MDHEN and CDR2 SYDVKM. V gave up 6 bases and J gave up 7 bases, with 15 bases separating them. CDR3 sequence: CASSHLGQSEAFF. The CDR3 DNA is TGTGCCAGCAGCCATCTAGGTCAGAGTGAAGCTTTCTTT.

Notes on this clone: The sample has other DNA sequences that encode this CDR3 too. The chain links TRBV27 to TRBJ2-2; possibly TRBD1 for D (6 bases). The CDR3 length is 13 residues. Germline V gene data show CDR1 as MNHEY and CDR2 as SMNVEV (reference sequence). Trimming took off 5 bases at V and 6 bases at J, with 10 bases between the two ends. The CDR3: CASSLQGPGELFF. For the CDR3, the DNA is TGTGCCAGCAGTCTACAGGGACCCGGGGAGCTGTTTTTT.

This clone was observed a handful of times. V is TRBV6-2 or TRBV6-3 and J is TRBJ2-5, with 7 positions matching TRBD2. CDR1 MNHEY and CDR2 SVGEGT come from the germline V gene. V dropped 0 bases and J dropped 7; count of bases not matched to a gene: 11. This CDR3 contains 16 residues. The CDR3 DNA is TGTGCCAGCAGTTACTCGCCAGCGGGGAGATATGGGACCCAGTACTTC. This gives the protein CASSYSPAGRYGTQYF.

The CDR3 DNA reads TGTGCCAGTCTACGGGAGGGCCTAACAGATACGCAGTATTTT. Protein: CASLREGLTDTQYF. The chain is built from TRBV2 and TRBJ2-3; TRBD2 aligns across 8 bases. Unmatched junction bases numbered 8, after V lost 9 bases and J lost 3 bases. CDR1 and CDR2 from the germline V gene are SNHLY and FYNNEI. The CDR3 sequence is 14 residues long. The entire variable domain, with the rest obtained from reference TRBV2 and TRBJ2-3, is as follows: EPEVTQTPSHQVTQMGQEVILRCVPISNHLYFYWYRQILGQKVEFLVSFYNNEISEKSEIFDDQFSVERPDGSNFTLKIRSTKLEDSAMYFCASLREGLTDTQYFGPGTRLTVL.

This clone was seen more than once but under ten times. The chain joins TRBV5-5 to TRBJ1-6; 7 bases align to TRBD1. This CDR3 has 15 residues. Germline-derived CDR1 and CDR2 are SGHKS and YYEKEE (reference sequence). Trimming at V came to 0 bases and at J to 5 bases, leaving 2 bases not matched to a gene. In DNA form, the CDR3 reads TGTGCCAGCAGCTTGGGGGGACAGAATAATTCACCCCTCCACTTT. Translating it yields CASSLGGQNNSPLHF.

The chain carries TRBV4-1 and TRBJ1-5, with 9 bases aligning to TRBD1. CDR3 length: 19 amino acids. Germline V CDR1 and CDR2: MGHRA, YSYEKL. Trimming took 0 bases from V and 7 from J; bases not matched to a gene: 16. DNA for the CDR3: TGCGCCAGCAGCCAAGATATGTCCGGCCGGGGACAGGGTAGACAGCCCCAGCATTTT. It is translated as CASSQDMSGRGQGRQPQHF.

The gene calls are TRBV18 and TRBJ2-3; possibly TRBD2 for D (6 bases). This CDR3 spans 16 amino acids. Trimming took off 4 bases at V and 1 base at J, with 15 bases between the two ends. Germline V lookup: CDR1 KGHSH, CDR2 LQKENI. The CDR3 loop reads CASSLSSALRTDTQYF. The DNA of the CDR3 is TGTGCCAGCTCACTGTCTAGCGCCCTCCGCACAGATACGCAGTATTTT.

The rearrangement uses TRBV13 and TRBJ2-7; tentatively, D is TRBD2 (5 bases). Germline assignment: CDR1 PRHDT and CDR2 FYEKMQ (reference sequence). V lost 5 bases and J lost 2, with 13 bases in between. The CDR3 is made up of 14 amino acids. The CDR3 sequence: CASSRFGKPYEQYF. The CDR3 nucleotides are TGTGCCAGCAGCCGGTTCGGGAAACCCTACGAGCAGTACTTC.

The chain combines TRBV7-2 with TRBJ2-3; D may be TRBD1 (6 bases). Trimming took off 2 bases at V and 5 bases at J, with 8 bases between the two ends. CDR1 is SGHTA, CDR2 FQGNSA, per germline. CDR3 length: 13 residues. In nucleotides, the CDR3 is TGTGCCAGCAGCTTACAGACAGGAGATACGCAGTATTTT. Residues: CASSLQTGDTQYF.

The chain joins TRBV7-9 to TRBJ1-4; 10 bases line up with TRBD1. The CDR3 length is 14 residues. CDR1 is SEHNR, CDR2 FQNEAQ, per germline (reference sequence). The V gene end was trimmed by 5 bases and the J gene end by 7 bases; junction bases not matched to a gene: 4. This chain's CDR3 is CASSRQGAGEKLFF. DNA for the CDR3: TGTGCCAGCAGCCGACAGGGGGCTGGTGAAAAACTGTTTTTT.

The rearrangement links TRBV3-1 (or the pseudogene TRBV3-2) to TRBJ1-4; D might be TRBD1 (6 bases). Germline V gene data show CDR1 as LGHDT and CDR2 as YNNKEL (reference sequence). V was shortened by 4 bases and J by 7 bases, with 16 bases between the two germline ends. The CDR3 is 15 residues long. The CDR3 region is CASSLGGGRGEKLFF. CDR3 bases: TGTGCCAGCAGCCTCGGCGGGGGGCGGGGTGAAAAACTGTTTTTT.